This TCR beta chain comes out of a study of shared clonotypes between healthy human individuals. Study-level results: A reduction in generation probabilities was seen for non-shared clonotypes relative to those shared by all four donors. A generally larger estimated richness was seen in naive subsets than in memory subsets.

Participating donors were healthy, HIV-negative adults free of recent acute infections or vaccinations. This clone appeared a single time. The antigen is unknown. Other DNA sequences in the sample encode the same CDR3. The CDR3 totals 15 residues. The germline CDR1 and CDR2 sequences are SGDLS and YYNGEE. Trimming took off 3 bases at V and 1 base at J, with 12 bases between the two ends. Researchers ran the assay at a deep level. The assay was immunoSEQ multiplex PCR, and TCRdb's table has in-frame clones only and misses some. The table includes 2 million to 3 million clones, 93% detected once. This TCR was sampled from a man between 18 and 29 years old in good health. Some clones in this sample may be carry-over from other donors' samples. J is TRBJ2-3 and V is TRBV9; a weak D match, TRBD2 (6 bases). The sequenced sample consisted of naive CD4+ T cells from PBMCs. Described subset: CD45RA+ positively selected. The chain's CDR3 is CASSGTGGGTDTQYF. The CDR3 DNA follows: TGTGCCAGCAGCGGTACGGGCGGGGGCACAGATACGCAGTATTTT.